One T cell receptor (beta chain) is described in this entry. The data were obtained in a study of blood T cell repertoires in COVID-19. CDR1 SGHTA and CDR2 FQGTGA come from the germline V gene. Trimming removed 5 bases at V and 4 bases at J, with 15 bases between. The CDR3 is made up of 15 amino acids. Authors' data handling: Nucleated cell number was recorded as an estimate derived from reference gene primer amplification. The assay was immunoSEQ multiplex PCR, and TCRdb's table has in-frame clones only and misses some. V, J and clone size reflect that table, while D and trimming were determined from the DNA. Here the sample spans 11,000 to 15,000 clones, approximately 87% being singletons.

The V and J genes are TRBV7-3 and TRBJ2-1; D possibly corresponds to TRBD1 (5 bases). The sequence came from a human donor in a cohort sampled during active COVID-19. Sequencing used peripheral blood. The CDR3 nucleotides read TGTGCCAGCAGCCCGGACATAGTGGCTTACAATGAGCAGTTCTTC. It specifies CASSPDIVAYNEQFF.